This is a list of T cell receptor beta chains from one sample in a study of identical twins. MiXCR was run by TCRdb on the 5' RACE reads, yielding one entry per CDR3 protein. The sample carries a few hundred thousand distinct CDR3 sequences, roughly 13% recorded once. This sample was shared with a second study, whose subject was yellow fever vaccine responses in identical twins.

Sequencing was performed on memory (CD45RO+) T cells sorted from blood. These receptors originate from a woman aged 18 to 35 in good health. Each CDR3 is given with its conserved first and last residue. D genes are given only for firm matches. The size entry is marked missing in some rows and otherwise reads once, few, many or a size class.

size	D	V	J	CDR3	DNA
few	NA	TRBV24-1	TRBJ2-2	CASTQGVAGELFF	TGTGCCTCAACCCAGGGTGTCGCCGGGGAGCTGTTTTTT
few	TRBD1	TRBV24-1	TRBJ2-3	CATSDSGQGSDTQYF	TGTGCCACCAGTGATTCGGGACAGGGGTCAGATACGCAGTATTTT
few	TRBD1	TRBV4-2	TRBJ1-3	CASSQAGGLSGNTIYF	TGTGCCAGCAGCCAAGCAGGGGGCCTCTCTGGAAACACCATATATTTT
few	NA	TRBV9	TRBJ2-3	CASSSSRRSSSTDTQYF	TGTGCCAGCAGCTCAAGCAGGCGTTCGTCTAGCACAGATACGCAGTATTTT
few	NA	TRBV28	TRBJ2-2	CASSGDFPNTGELFF	TGTGCCAGCAGTGGAGACTTCCCCAACACCGGGGAGCTGTTTTTT
many	TRBD2	TRBV5-5	TRBJ2-1	CASSLTSGAYNEQFF	TGTGCCAGCAGCTTGACTAGCGGAGCCTACAATGAGCAGTTCTTC
few	TRBD1	TRBV5-1	TRBJ2-3	CASSAGQGYTDTQYF	TGCGCCAGCAGCGCGGGACAGGGCTACACAGATACGCAGTATTTT
many	NA	TRBV29-1	TRBJ2-1	CSIEAGQGAFGQFF	TGCAGCATCGAAGCGGGGCAGGGGGCTTTCGGGCAGTTCTTC
few	TRBD2	TRBV29-1	TRBJ2-5	CSARGLAGETQYF	TGCAGCGCCCGGGGACTAGCGGGAGAGACCCAGTACTTC
many	TRBD1	TRBV7-6	TRBJ2-2	CASSLKGQGTGELFF	TGTGCCAGCAGCTTAAAGGGACAGGGCACCGGGGAGCTGTTTTTT
NA	NA	TRBV11-3	TRBJ2-2	CASSQGPSAGELFF	TGTGCCAGCAGCCAGGGTCCCTCCGCCGGGGAGCTGTTTTTT
NA	NA	TRBV3-1	TRBJ2-7	CASSQTIRVEQYF	TGTGCCAGCAGCCAGACAATCCGGGTCGAGCAGTACTTC
many	NA	TRBV7-2	TRBJ2-7	CASSGQVTYEQYF	TGTGCCAGCAGCGGCCAGGTGACCTACGAGCAGTACTTC
many	TRBD2	TRBV15	TRBJ2-2	CATSREAGGPGGELFF	TGTGCCACCAGCAGAGAGGCGGGAGGGCCTGGCGGGGAGCTGTTTTTT
few	TRBD2	TRBV20-1	TRBJ2-1	CSARIAGVGSNEQFF	TGCAGTGCTAGAATAGCGGGAGTGGGGTCCAATGAGCAGTTCTTC
many	NA	TRBV3-1	TRBJ2-1	CASSQRQDNEQFF	TGTGCCAGCAGCCAACGACAGGACAATGAGCAGTTCTTC
few	TRBD2	TRBV6-1	TRBJ2-1	CASSVTSGRLNEQFF	TGTGCCAGCAGTGTTACTAGCGGGAGACTGAATGAGCAGTTCTTC
few	NA	TRBV13	TRBJ1-2	CASSIRNYGYTF	TGTGCCAGCAGCATAAGGAACTATGGCTACACCTTC
NA	NA	TRBV28	TRBJ2-5	CASRGEETQYF	TGTGCCAGCAGGGGTGAGGAGACCCAGTACTTC
many	TRBD1	TRBV20-1	TRBJ1-1	CSATGTALNTEAFF	TGCAGTGCAACCGGGACAGCCTTGAACACTGAAGCTTTCTTT
NA	NA	TRBV5-1	TRBJ2-7	CASSPGRDEQYF	TGCGCCAGCAGCCCCGGTCGGGACGAGCAGTACTTC
few	NA	TRBV5-5	TRBJ2-1	CASSLLGSREQFF	TGTGCCAGCAGCTTGCTCGGGAGTCGGGAGCAGTTCTTC
NA	NA	TRBV30	TRBJ2-5	CACQGRSGTQYF	TGTGCCTGTCAGGGTCGCTCAGGGACCCAGTACTTC
many	TRBD1	TRBV28	TRBJ2-4	CASSFVGQDGNIQYF	TGTGCCAGCAGTTTCGTGGGACAGGATGGAAACATTCAGTACTTC
NA	TRBD1	TRBV3-1	TRBJ2-5	CASSLRQGRETQYF	TGTGCCAGCAGCCTCCGACAGGGTAGAGAGACCCAGTACTTC
NA	TRBD1	TRBV2	TRBJ2-5	CASPPPRGLETQYF	TGTGCCAGCCCCCCACCCAGGGGGCTTGAGACCCAGTACTTC
many	NA	TRBV4-3	TRBJ2-1	CASSQDPTDAYNEQFF	TGCGCCAGCAGCCAAGATCCTACTGACGCCTACAATGAGCAGTTCTTC